This entry lists 5 T cell receptor beta chains sequenced from one sample in a study of T-cell reconstitution after alpha-beta-depleted transplantation in children. Unique molecular identifiers were built into the TCRbeta library. TCRdb reprocessed the PCR reads with MiXCR, giving one entry per CDR3 protein. Of approximately 88,000 distinct CDR3 sequences listed, 12% were seen once; the top ten hold approximately 15%. This specimen was PBMCs from the stem cell graft donor, taken from the stem cell graft. The receptors come from a human donor who donated a stem cell graft to a child with inherited bone marrow failure.

Ten or more counts support this clonotype. V is TRBV12-3 or TRBV12-4 and J is TRBJ2-1; D gene uncertain. With 0 bases removed from V and 4 bases from J, the gap between germline ends came to 7 bases. The length of the CDR3 is 14 residues. The CDR3 is CASSLAREYNEQFF. The CDR3 DNA sequence: TGTGCCAGCAGTTTAGCGCGAGAGTACAATGAGCAGTTCTTC.

In this sample, this clonotype turned up many times. The CDR3 sequence: CASREGTSGTDTQYF. Written as DNA, the CDR3 is TGTGCCAGCAGAGAGGGGACTAGCGGCACAGATACGCAGTATTTT. The chain carries TRBV7-2 and TRBJ2-3; 10 positions agree with TRBD2. The V gene end was trimmed by 6 bases and the J gene end by 1 base; junction bases not matched to a gene: 4. Germline CDR1 is SGHTA and CDR2 is FQGNSA. The CDR3 has 15 residues. Based on the CDR3 plus reference TRBV7-2 and TRBJ2-3, the full variable domain is GAGVSQSPSNKVTEKGKDVELRCDPISGHTALYWYRQSLGQGLEFLIYFQGNSAPDKSGLPSDRFSAERTGGSVSTLTIQRTQQEDSAVYLCASREGTSGTDTQYFGPGTRLTVL.

This clonotype was seen many times. The chain is built from TRBV7-6 and TRBJ2-2; D ambiguous. Germline assignment: CDR1 SGHVS and CDR2 FNYEAQ. The V end was cut by 2 bases, the J end by 7 bases, with 8 bases between. The CDR3 covers 13 residues. The CDR3 DNA follows: TGTGCCAGCAGCTTACGGTCCGGCGGGGAGCTGTTTTTT. Translation: CASSLRSGGELFF.

Ten or more counts support this clonotype. The CDR3 bases are TGTGCCACCAGTGGAGAGATTACAGGGTCCAATGAGCAGTTCTTC. Translated: CATSGEITGSNEQFF. The chain uses TRBV24-1 and TRBJ2-1, with TRBD1 as a possible D gene (6 bases). The CDR3 is 15 residues long. V was pared by 5 bases and J by 6 bases, with 16 bases between. From germline, CDR1 is KGHDR and CDR2 SFDVKD.

This clonotype was observed at least ten times. V gene TRBV7-2 combines with J gene TRBJ2-7; D is possibly TRBD2 (6 bases). This CDR3 has 14 amino acids. Germline V gene data show CDR1 as SGHTA and CDR2 as FQGNSA. The V gene lost 4 bases and the J gene lost 2 bases, with 12 bases spanning the gap. For the CDR3, the DNA is TGTGCCAGCAGCTCAAAGGACTATACCTACGAGCAGTACTTC. Translation: CASSSKDYTYEQYF. Filled out from reference TRBV7-2 and TRBJ2-7, the complete variable domain reads GAGVSQSPSNKVTEKGKDVELRCDPISGHTALYWYRQSLGQGLEFLIYFQGNSAPDKSGLPSDRFSAERTGGSVSTLTIQRTQQEDSAVYLCASSSKDYTYEQYFGPGTRLTVT.